Below are 21 T cell receptor beta chains sequenced from a single sample in a study of shared clonotypes between healthy human individuals. Sequencing was performed with immunoSEQ multiplex PCR; in TCRdb, only in-frame clones are kept and a portion is missing. This table has 2 million to 3 million clones, 93% appearing once. The specimen was naive CD4+ T cells from PBMCs. Subset here: CD45RA+ positively selected. These receptors all come from a man aged 18 to 30 in good health. Some clones in this sample may be carry-over from other donors' samples.

V usage is TRBV5-1 and J usage is TRBJ2-1; 9 positions agree with TRBD1. The CDR3 consists of 16 residues. With 4 bases clipped from V and 0 bases from J, the junction kept 5 bases outside the gene matches. Germline-derived CDR1 and CDR2 are SGHRS and YFSETQ. The CDR3 spells CASSPGTGLSYNEQFF. DNA for the CDR3: TGCGCCAGCAGCCCAGGGACAGGGCTCTCCTACAATGAGCAGTTCTTC.

The chain joins TRBV4-1 to TRBJ1-2, with D unclear. The CDR3 has 15 amino acids. Trimming pared 0 bases from V and 8 bases from J, leaving 16 bases between. The germline gives CDR1 MGHRA, CDR2 YSYEKL. The CDR3: CASSQDQLGPAGYTF. DNA for the CDR3: TGCGCCAGCAGCCAAGATCAGTTAGGGCCGGCCGGCTACACCTTC.

This chain links TRBV5-4 with TRBJ1-2, with TRBD1 matching over 9 bases. Germline V gene sequence: CDR1 SGHNT, CDR2 YYREEE (reference sequence). This CDR3 contains 15 residues. With 4 bases clipped from V and 5 bases from J, the junction kept 9 bases outside the gene matches. The CDR3 region is CASSPGWGQGYGYTF. In DNA form, the CDR3 reads TGTGCCAGCAGCCCCGGGTGGGGACAGGGTTATGGCTACACCTTC.

The CDR3 bases are TGTGCCAGCTCACCACGTCGACTAGCGATAGTGCAGTTCTTC. This translates into CASSPRRLAIVQFF. V gene TRBV18 combines with J gene TRBJ2-1; 8 nucleotides align to TRBD2. CDR3 length: 14 residues. Germline loops: CDR1 KGHSH, CDR2 LQKENI. V trimming: 1 base; J trimming: 12 bases; junction bases outside the gene matches: 8.

The chain couples TRBV5-1 to TRBJ2-1; unclear D gene. The germline V and J ends were trimmed by 0 bases and 5 bases, with 9 bases remaining between them. This CDR3 spans 14 amino acids. Germline V lookup: CDR1 SGHRS, CDR2 YFSETQ. CDR3 in amino acids: CASSLDGRNNEQFF. The CDR3 nucleotides read TGCGCCAGCAGCTTGGATGGCAGAAACAATGAGCAGTTCTTC.

The chain has TRBV7-7 and TRBJ2-1; 7 bases match TRBD1. The V gene end was trimmed by 4 bases and the J gene end by 7 bases; junction bases not matched to a gene: 13. The germline CDR1 and CDR2 sequences are SSHAT and FNYEAQ (reference sequence). The CDR3 totals 16 residues. CDR3: CASSSWTGKVPNEQFF. As DNA, the CDR3 is TGTGCCAGCAGCTCCTGGACAGGAAAGGTCCCGAATGAGCAGTTCTTC.

The chain is built from TRBV4-1 and TRBJ2-1, with D unresolved. V lost 0 bases and J 10 bases, leaving 16 bases between the germline ends. CDR3 length: 15 residues. Germline values: CDR1 MGHRA, CDR2 YSYEKL. As DNA, the CDR3 is TGCGCCAGCAGCCAAGATCGAACGAAGAGCCGGGAGCAGTTCTTC. Translated, it gives CASSQDRTKSREQFF.

This sequence joins TRBV7-6 and TRBJ2-5, with D perhaps matching TRBD2 (6 bases). CDR1 SGHVS and CDR2 FNYEAQ come from the germline V gene. V was trimmed by 5 bases and J by 1 base, leaving 8 bases between them. The CDR3 length is 13 residues. CDR3 in amino acids: CASSRRGQETQYF. Written as DNA, the CDR3 is TGTGCCAGCAGCCGGAGGGGCCAAGAGACCCAGTACTTC.

V and J are TRBV7-3 and TRBJ2-1; TRBD1 matches at 9 bases. The CDR3 is made up of 14 amino acids. Germline V gene sequence: CDR1 SGHTA, CDR2 FQGTGA. The trim removed 5 bases at V and 6 bases at J, leaving 5 bases unmatched. The CDR3 protein is CASSRDRESNEQFF. In DNA, the CDR3 is TGTGCCAGCAGCCGGGACAGGGAAAGCAATGAGCAGTTCTTC.

J is TRBJ1-4 and V is TRBV2; no clear D gene. The germline V gene has CDR1 SNHLY and CDR2 FYNNEI. Trimming pared 3 bases from V and 10 bases from J, leaving 12 bases between. This CDR3 contains 13 residues. The CDR3 loop reads CASSEARVGKLFF. CDR3 sequence (DNA): TGTGCCAGCAGTGAGGCCCGAGTGGGAAAACTGTTTTTT.

In regard to this clone: The sample carries other DNA sequences with the same CDR3. The J gene is TRBJ2-5, the V gene TRBV5-1; D possibly corresponds to TRBD1 (6 bases). The germline V gene encodes CDR1 SGHRS and CDR2 YFSETQ. This CDR3 region has 14 residues. V gave up 0 bases and J gave up 5 bases, with 11 bases separating them. CDR3 nucleotides: TGCGCCAGCAGCTTGGTGGGGGCCGGGGAGACCCAGTACTTC. As protein: CASSLVGAGETQYF.

Notes on this clone: At the DNA level, this CDR3 is encoded by other sequences in the same sample as well. The J gene is TRBJ1-1, the V gene TRBV7-3; 8 nucleotides align to TRBD1. CDR1 and CDR2 (germline): SGHTA, FQGTGA. The length of the CDR3 is 13 residues. V shed 5 bases, J shed 3 bases, and the junction held 2 bases outside the gene matches. This CDR3 is CASSPDRDTEAFF. In DNA form, the CDR3 reads TGTGCCAGCAGCCCGGACAGGGACACTGAAGCTTTCTTT.

CDR3 amino acids: CASSLTGVSYEQYF. The CDR3 DNA is TGCGCCAGCAGCTTGACGGGTGTCTCCTACGAGCAGTACTTC. The genes are TRBV5-1 and TRBJ2-7; D gene uncertain. V gave up 1 base and J gave up 0 bases, with 8 bases separating them. CDR1 SGHRS and CDR2 YFSETQ come from the germline V gene. The CDR3 length is 14 residues.

The chain uses TRBV6-5 and TRBJ1-2; 8 bases are a match to TRBD1. The J segment lost 8 bases and the V segment lost 6 bases, leaving 14 bases of the junction unmatched. The length of the CDR3 is 15 residues. Germline lookup yields CDR1 MNHEY and CDR2 SVGAGI. Here the CDR3 reads CASSRGQGWLTGYTF. The CDR3 nucleotides are TGTGCCAGCAGCCGCGGACAGGGCTGGTTGACGGGCTACACCTTC.

Turning to this clone: In the same sample, other DNA sequences code for this CDR3. J is TRBJ1-2 and V is TRBV5-1; 7 nucleotides align to TRBD1. In germline, CDR1 is SGHRS, CDR2 YFSETQ. Trimming took 4 bases from V and 3 from J; bases not matched to a gene: 3. This CDR3 has 13 amino acids. The CDR3 spells CASSRGTDYGYTF. The CDR3 nucleotides are TGCGCCAGCAGCCGCGGGACAGACTATGGCTACACCTTC.

The chain uses TRBV19 and TRBJ2-3; possibly TRBD2 for D (6 bases). This CDR3 is built from 15 residues. Germline V gene lookup returns CDR1 LNHDA and CDR2 SQIVND (reference sequence). V lost 3 bases to trimming and J lost 4 bases, with 14 bases between them. The CDR3 DNA is TGTGCCAGTAGTATGGGGGACGGGGGTCCAGATACGCAGTATTTT. Translated: CASSMGDGGPDTQYF. The complete variable domain, with remaining parts taken from reference TRBV19 and TRBJ2-3, reads DGGITQSPKYLFRKEGQNVTLSCEQNLNHDAMYWYRQDPGQGLRLIYYSQIVNDFQKGDIAEGYSVSREKKESFPLTVTSAQKNPTAFYLCASSMGDGGPDTQYFGPGTRLTVL.

This clone was picked up one time. V gene TRBV7-9 combines with J gene TRBJ1-3, with D hard to call. CDR1 is SEHNR, CDR2 FQNEAQ, per germline (reference sequence). The CDR3 sequence is 14 residues long. V lost 1 base and J lost 4, with 8 bases in between. CDR3 residues: CASSLVFRGNTIYF. The CDR3 DNA is TGTGCCAGCAGCTTAGTATTCCGCGGAAACACCATATATTTT.

On this clone itself: The same CDR3 is also encoded by other DNA sequences in this sample. This chain joins TRBV6-5 and TRBJ1-4; no clear D. The germline CDR1 and CDR2 sequences are MNHEY and SVGAGI. The CDR3 is 14 amino acids. The V gene lost 6 bases and the J gene lost 0 bases, with 8 bases spanning the gap. The CDR3 nucleotides read TGTGCCAGCAGCTCCAGTGCAACTAATGAAAAACTGTTTTTT. This sequence encodes CASSSSATNEKLFF.

The genes are TRBV7-2 and TRBJ2-7; the D is unclear. With 2 bases removed from V and 3 bases from J, the gap between germline ends came to 11 bases. Per the germline V gene, CDR1 is SGHTA and CDR2 is FQGNSA. The CDR3 has 14 amino acids. CDR3 nucleotide sequence: TGTGCCAGCAGCTTACTAGAGTCACTCTACGAGCAGTACTTC. It translates to CASSLLESLYEQYF.

The rearrangement joins TRBV18 to TRBJ1-1; perhaps TRBD1 as D (6 bases). The germline gives CDR1 KGHSH, CDR2 LQKENI. CDR3 length equals 13 residues. V gave up 3 bases and J gave up 6 bases, with 11 bases separating them. The CDR3 protein is CASSPRGTAEAFF. For the CDR3, the DNA is TGTGCCAGCTCACCCAGGGGAACAGCTGAAGCTTTCTTT. The full variable domain, rest sourced from reference TRBV18 and TRBJ1-1, is NAGVMQNPRHLVRRRGQEARLRCSPMKGHSHVYWYRQLPEEGLKFMVYLQKENIIDESGMPKERFSAEFPKEGPSILRIQQVVRGDSAAYFCASSPRGTAEAFFGQGTRLTVV.

The rearrangement links TRBV28 to TRBJ2-1, with TRBD2 matching 14 bases. The CDR3 is made up of 17 amino acids. V dropped 2 bases and J dropped 15; count of bases not matched to a gene: 15. Germline loops: CDR1 MDHEN, CDR2 SYDVKM. The CDR3: CASSLVPGLAGGYGTFF. The CDR3 DNA reads as TGTGCCAGCAGTTTAGTCCCCGGACTAGCGGGAGGCTATGGGACGTTCTTC.